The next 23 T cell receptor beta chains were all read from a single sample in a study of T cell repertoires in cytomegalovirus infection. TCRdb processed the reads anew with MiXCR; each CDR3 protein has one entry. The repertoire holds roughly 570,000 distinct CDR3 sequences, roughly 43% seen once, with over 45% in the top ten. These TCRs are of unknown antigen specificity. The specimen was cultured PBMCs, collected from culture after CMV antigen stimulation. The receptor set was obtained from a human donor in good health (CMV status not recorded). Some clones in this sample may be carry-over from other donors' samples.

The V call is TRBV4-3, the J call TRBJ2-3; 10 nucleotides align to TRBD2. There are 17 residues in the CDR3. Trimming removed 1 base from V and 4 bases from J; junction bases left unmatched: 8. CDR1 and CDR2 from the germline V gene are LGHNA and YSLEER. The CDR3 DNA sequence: TGCGCCAGCAGCCAAGCCCCTAGCGGGAGCTCTCCAGATACGCAGTATTTT. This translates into CASSQAPSGSSPDTQYF.

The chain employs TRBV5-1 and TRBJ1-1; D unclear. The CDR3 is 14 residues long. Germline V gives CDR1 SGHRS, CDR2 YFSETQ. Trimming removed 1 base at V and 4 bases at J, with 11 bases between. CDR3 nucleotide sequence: TGCGCCAGCAGCTTGATCGGCATATCCACTGAAGCTTTCTTT. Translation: CASSLIGISTEAFF.

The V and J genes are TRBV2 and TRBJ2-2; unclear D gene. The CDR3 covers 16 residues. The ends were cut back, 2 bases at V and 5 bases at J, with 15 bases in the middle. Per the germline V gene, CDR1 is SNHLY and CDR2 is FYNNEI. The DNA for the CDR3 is TGTGCCAGCAGTGAAAGGGCCTACCCGCCTACCGGGGAGCTGTTTTTT. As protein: CASSERAYPPTGELFF.

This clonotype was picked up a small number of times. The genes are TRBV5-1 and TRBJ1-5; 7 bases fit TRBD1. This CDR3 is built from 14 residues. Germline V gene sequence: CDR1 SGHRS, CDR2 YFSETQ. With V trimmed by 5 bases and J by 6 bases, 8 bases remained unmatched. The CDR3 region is CASSPGTDIQPQHF. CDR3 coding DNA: TGCGCCAGCAGTCCCGGGACAGACATTCAGCCCCAGCATTTT. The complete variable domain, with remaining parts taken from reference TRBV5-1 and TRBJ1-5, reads KAGVTQTPRYLIKTRGQQVTLSCSPISGHRSVSWYQQTPGQGLQFLFEYFSETQRNKGNFPGRFSGRQFSNSRSEMNVSTLELGDSALYLCASSPGTDIQPQHFGDGTRLSIL.

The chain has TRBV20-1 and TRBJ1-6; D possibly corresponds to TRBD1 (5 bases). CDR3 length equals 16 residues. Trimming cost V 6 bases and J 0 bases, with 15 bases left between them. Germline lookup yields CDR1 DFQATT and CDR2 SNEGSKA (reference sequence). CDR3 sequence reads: CSARTGTSSYNSPLHF. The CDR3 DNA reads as TGCAGTGCCAGGACCGGGACCAGCTCCTATAATTCACCCCTCCACTTT.

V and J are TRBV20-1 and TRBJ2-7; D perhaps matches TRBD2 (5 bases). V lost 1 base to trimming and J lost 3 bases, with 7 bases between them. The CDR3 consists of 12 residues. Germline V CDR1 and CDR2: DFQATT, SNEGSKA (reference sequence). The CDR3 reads CSARVDFYEQYF. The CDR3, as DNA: TGCAGTGCTAGAGTGGACTTCTACGAGCAGTACTTC.

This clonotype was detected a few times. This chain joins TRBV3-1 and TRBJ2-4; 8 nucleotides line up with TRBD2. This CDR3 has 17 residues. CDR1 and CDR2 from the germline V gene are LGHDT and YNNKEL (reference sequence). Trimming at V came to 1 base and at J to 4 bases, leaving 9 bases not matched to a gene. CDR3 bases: TGTGCCAGCAGCCAAGTTCGAAGCGGGGGAGGGAAAAACATTCAGTACTTC. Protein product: CASSQVRSGGGKNIQYF.

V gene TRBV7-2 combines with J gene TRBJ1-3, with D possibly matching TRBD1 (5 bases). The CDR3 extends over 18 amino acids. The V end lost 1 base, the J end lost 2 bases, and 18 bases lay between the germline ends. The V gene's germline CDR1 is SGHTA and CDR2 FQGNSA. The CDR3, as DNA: TGTGCCAGCAGCTTAGTATTCTGGGGGGGAGGTGCTGGAAACACCATATATTTT. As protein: CASSLVFWGGGAGNTIYF. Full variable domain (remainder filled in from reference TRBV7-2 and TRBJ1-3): GAGVSQSPSNKVTEKGKDVELRCDPISGHTALYWYRQSLGQGLEFLIYFQGNSAPDKSGLPSDRFSAERTGGSVSTLTIQRTQQEDSAVYLCASSLVFWGGGAGNTIYFGEGSWLTVV.

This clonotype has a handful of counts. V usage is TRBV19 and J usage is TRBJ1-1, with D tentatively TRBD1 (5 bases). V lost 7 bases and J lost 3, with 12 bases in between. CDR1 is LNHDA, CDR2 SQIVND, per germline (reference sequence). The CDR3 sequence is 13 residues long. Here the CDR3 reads CASTGTRHTEAFF. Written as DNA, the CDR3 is TGTGCCAGTACAGGGACCAGGCACACTGAAGCTTTCTTT.

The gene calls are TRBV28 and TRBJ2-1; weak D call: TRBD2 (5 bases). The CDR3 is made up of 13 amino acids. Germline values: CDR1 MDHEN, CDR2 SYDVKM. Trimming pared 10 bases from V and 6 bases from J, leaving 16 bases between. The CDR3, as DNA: TGTGCCACCCCAAGTCCGGGGAGCAATGAGCAGTTCTTC. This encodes CATPSPGSNEQFF. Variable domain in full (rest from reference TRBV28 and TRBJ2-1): DVKVTQSSRYLVKRTGEKVFLECVQDMDHENMFWYRQDPGLGLRLIYFSYDVKMKEKGDIPEGYSVSREKKERFSLILESASTNQTSMYLCATPSPGSNEQFFGPGTRLTVL.

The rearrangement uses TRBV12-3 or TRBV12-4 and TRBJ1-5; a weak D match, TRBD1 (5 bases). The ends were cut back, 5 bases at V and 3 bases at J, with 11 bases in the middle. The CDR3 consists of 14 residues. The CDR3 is CASSPGGNNQPQHF. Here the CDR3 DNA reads TGTGCCAGCAGTCCTGGGGGGAACAATCAGCCCCAGCATTTT.

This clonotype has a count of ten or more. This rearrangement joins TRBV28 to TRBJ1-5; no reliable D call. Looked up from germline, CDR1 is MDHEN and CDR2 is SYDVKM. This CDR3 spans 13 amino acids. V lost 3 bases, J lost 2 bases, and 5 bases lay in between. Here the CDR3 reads CASSFQRNQPQHF. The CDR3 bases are TGTGCCAGCAGTTTCCAGCGCAATCAGCCCCAGCATTTT.

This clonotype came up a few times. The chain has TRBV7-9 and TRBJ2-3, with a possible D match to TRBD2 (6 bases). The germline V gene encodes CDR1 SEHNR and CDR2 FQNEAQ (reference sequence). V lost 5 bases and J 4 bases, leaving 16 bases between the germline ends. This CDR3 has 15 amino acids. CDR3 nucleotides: TGTGCCAGCAGCGCGCGGGGAAGGCTTTCAGATACGCAGTATTTT. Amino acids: CASSARGRLSDTQYF.

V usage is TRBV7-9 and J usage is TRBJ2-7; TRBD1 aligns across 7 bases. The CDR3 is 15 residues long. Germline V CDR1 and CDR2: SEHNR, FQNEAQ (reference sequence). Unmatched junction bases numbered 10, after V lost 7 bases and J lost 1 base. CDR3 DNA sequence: TGTGCCAGCACTAGCCCAGGGGGACAGTCCTACGAGCAGTACTTC. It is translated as CASTSPGGQSYEQYF.

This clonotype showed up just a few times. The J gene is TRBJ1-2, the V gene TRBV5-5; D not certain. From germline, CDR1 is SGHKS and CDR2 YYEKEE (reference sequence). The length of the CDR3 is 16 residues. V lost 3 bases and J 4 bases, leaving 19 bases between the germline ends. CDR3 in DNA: TGTGCCAGCAGCTCCCCCCCAGCACTAGCGTCCTATGGCTACACCTTC. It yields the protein CASSSPPALASYGYTF. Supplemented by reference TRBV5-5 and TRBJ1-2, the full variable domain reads DAGVTQSPTHLIKTRGQQVTLRCSPISGHKSVSWYQQVLGQGPQFIFQYYEKEERGRGNFPDRFSARQFPNYSSELNVNALLLGDSALYLCASSSPPALASYGYTFGSGTRLTVV.

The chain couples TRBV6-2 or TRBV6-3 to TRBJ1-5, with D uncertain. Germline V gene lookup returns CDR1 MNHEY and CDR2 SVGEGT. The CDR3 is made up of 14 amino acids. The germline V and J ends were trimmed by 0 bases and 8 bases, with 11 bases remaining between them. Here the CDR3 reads CASSYSSSLEPQHF. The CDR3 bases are TGTGCCAGCAGTTACTCGTCCAGCCTTGAGCCCCAGCATTTT.

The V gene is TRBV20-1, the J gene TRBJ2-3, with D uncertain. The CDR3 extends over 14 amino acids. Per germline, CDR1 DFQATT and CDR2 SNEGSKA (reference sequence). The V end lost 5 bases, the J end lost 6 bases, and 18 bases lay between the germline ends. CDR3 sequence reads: CSALLQPAADTQYF. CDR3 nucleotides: TGCAGTGCTTTGTTACAACCCGCGGCGGATACGCAGTATTTT.

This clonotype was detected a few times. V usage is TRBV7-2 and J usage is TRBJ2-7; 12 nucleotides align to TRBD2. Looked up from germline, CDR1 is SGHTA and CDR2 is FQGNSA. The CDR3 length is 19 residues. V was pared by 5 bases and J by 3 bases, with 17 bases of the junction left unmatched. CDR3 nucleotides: TGTGCCAGCAGCCCCCAAAGCAGGCTAGCGGGAGGGGCCGTCTACGAGCAGTACTTC. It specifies CASSPQSRLAGGAVYEQYF. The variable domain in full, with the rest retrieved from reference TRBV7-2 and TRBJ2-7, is GAGVSQSPSNKVTEKGKDVELRCDPISGHTALYWYRQSLGQGLEFLIYFQGNSAPDKSGLPSDRFSAERTGGSVSTLTIQRTQQEDSAVYLCASSPQSRLAGGAVYEQYFGPGTRLTVT.

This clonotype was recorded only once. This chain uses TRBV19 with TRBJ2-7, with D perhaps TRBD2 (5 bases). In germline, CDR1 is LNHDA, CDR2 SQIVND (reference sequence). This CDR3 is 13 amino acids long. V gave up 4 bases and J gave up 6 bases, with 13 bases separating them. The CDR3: CASSNRGSGEQYF. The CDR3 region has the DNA TGTGCCAGTAGTAATCGAGGGTCGGGCGAGCAGTACTTC.

The CDR3: CASSLAGAVNNEQFF. CDR3 coding DNA: TGTGCCAGCAGCTTAGCGGGAGCAGTCAACAATGAGCAGTTCTTC. This chain connects TRBV11-2 to TRBJ2-1; D perhaps matches TRBD2 (6 bases). The germline gives CDR1 SGHAT, CDR2 FQNNGV. The V gene lost 1 base and the J gene lost 5 bases, with 12 bases spanning the gap. The CDR3 contains 15 residues.

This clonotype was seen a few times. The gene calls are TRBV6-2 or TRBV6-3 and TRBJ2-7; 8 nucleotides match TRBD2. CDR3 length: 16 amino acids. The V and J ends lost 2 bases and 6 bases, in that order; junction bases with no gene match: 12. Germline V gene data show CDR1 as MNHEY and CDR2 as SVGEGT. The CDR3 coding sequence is TGTGCCAGCAGTTACCCCCTCTCGGGAGGGCATGTCGAGCAGTACTTC. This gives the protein CASSYPLSGGHVEQYF.

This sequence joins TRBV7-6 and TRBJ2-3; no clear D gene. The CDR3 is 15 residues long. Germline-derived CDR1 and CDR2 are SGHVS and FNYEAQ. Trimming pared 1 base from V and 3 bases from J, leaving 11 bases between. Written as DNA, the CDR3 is TGTGCCAGCAGCTTAGACCCGCTAGTGACAGATACGCAGTATTTT. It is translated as CASSLDPLVTDTQYF.

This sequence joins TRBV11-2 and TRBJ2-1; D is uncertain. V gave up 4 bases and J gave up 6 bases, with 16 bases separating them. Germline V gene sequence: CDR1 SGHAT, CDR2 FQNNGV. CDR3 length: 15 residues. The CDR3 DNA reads TGTGCCAGCAGCTCGCTGCCGCCGGGCCCCAATGAGCAGTTCTTC. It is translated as CASSSLPPGPNEQFF.